This T cell receptor beta chain is from a study of blood T cell repertoires in COVID-19. The assay was immunoSEQ multiplex PCR, and TCRdb's table has in-frame clones only and misses some. In the table there are approximately 90,000 clones, more than 65% of which are singletons. From germline, CDR1 is SGHRS and CDR2 YFSETQ. This CDR3 comprises 13 residues. V lost 0 bases and J lost 8, with 11 bases in between. This rearrangement joins TRBV5-1 to TRBJ1-2; D is possibly TRBD1 (5 bases). This receptor was obtained from a man aged 65-85 years with acute or convalescent COVID-19. Sequenced material: peripheral blood. In DNA, the CDR3 is TGCGCCAGCAGCTTGGAGACAGCTGGAGGCTACACCTTC. Protein: CASSLETAGGYTF.